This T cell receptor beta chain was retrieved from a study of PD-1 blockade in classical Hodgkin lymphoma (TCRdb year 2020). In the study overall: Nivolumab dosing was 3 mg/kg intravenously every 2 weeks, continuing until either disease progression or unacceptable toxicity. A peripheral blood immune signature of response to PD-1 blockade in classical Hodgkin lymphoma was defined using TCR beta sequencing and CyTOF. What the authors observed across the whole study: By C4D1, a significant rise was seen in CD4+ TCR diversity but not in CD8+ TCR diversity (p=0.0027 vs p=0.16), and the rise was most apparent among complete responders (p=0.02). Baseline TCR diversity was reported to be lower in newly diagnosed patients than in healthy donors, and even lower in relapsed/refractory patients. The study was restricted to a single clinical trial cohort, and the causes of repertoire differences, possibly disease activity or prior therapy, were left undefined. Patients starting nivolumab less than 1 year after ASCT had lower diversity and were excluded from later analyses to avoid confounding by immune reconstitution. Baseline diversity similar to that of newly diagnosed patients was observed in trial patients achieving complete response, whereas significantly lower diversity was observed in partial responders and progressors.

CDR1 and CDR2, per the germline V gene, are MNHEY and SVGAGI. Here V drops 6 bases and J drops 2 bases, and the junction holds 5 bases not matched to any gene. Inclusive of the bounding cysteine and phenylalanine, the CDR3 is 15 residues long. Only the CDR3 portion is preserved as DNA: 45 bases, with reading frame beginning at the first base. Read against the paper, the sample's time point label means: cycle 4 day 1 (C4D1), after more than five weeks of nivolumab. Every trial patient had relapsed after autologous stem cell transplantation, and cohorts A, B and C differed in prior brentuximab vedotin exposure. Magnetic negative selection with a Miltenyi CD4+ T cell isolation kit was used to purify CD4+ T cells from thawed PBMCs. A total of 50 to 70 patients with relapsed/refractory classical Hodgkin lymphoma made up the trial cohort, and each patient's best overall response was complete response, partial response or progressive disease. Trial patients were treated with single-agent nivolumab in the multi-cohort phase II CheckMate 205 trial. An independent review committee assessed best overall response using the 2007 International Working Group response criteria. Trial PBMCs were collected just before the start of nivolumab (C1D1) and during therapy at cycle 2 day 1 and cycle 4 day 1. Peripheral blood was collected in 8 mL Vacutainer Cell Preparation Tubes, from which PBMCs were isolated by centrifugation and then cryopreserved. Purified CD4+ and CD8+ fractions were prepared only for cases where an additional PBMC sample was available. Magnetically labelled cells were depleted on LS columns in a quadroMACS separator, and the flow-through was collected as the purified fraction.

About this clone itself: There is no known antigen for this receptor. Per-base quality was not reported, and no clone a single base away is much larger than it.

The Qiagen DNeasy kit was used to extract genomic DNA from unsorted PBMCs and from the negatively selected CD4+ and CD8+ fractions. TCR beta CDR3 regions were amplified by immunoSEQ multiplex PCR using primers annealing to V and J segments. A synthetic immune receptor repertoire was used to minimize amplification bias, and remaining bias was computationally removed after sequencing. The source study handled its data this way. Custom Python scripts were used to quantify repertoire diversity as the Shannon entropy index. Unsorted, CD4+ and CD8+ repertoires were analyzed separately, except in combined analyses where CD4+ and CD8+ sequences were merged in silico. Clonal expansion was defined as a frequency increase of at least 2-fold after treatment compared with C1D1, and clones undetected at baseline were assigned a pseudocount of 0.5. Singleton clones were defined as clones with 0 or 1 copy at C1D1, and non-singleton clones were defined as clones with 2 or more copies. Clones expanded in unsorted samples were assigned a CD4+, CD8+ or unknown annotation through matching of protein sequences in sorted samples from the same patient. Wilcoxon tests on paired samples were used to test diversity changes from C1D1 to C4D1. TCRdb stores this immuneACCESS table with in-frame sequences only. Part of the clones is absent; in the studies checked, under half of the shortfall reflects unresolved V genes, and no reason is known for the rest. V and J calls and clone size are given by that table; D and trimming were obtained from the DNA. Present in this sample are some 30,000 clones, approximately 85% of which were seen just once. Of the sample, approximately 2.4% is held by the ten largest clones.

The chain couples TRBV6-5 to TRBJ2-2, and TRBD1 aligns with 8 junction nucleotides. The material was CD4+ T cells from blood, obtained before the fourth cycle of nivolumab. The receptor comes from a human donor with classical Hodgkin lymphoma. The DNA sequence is TGTGCCAGCAGGCGGGACAGGACTAACACCGGGGAGCTGTTTTTT. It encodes CASRRDRTNTGELFF.